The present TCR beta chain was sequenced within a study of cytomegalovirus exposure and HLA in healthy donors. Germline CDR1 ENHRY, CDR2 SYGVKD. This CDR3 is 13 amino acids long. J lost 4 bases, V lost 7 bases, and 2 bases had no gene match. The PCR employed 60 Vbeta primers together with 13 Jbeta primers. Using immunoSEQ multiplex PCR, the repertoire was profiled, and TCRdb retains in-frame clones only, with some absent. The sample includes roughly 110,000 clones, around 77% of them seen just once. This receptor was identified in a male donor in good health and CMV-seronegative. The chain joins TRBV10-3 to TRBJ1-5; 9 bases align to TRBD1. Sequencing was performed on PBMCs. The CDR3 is CAINDRGNQPQHF. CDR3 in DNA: TGTGCCATCAACGACAGGGGGAATCAGCCCCAGCATTTT.